This section outlines one T cell receptor beta chain sequence together with its context. Its antigen remains unknown. This record comes from a study of cytotoxic CD8 clonotypes in ibrutinib-treated CLL. Findings and caveats of the study: Sustained-remission and progressing patients' sampling times differed. The study found clonality rose at ibrutinib response, then fell toward baseline at progression. Private clonotypes, not public ones, expanded at ibrutinib response.

Sequencing was designed to attain a depth spanning 1 in 200,000 to 1 in 1 million T cells. The table came from immunoSEQ multiplex PCR; TCRdb's copy has only in-frame clones and leaves some out. This sample has 150,000 or so clones; approximately 80% occur once, and the top ten carry less than 8.5%. CDR1 and CDR2 (germline): MNHNS, SASEGT. With 5 bases removed from V and 3 bases from J, the gap between germline ends came to 10 bases. The CDR3 consists of 14 residues. This receptor was identified in a human donor with chronic lymphocytic leukemia. V gene TRBV6-1 combines with J gene TRBJ1-4; D might be TRBD1 (5 bases). Sequencing was performed on PBMCs, taken after 36 months of ibrutinib treatment. The DNA for the CDR3 is TGTGCCAGCAGTCCTGGGGACGCTAATGAAAAACTGTTTTTT. Amino acids: CASSPGDANEKLFF.